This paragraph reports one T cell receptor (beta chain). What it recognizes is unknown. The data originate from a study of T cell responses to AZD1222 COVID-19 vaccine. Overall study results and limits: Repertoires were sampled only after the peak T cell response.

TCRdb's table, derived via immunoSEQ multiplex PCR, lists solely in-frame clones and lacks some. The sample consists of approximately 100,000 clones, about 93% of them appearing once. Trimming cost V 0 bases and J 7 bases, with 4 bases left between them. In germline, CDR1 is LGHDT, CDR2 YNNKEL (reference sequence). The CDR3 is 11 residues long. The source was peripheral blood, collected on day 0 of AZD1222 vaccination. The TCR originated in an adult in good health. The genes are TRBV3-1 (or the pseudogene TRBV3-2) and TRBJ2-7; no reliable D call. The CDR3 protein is CASSQDGEQYF. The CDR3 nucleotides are TGTGCCAGCAGCCAAGACGGGGAGCAGTACTTC.